Below are 9 T cell receptor beta chains sequenced from a single sample in a study of cytomegalovirus exposure and HLA in healthy donors. Researchers ran the PCR with 60 Vbeta and 13 Jbeta primers. Method: immunoSEQ multiplex PCR; TCRdb's copy keeps in-frame clones and lacks some. In the table there are about 180,000 clones, about three quarters of which are singletons. The sample comprised PBMCs. The receptors shown here come from a man between 18 and 29 years old in good health and CMV-seronegative.

J is TRBJ1-5 and V is TRBV27; the match to TRBD1 covers 11 bases. V shed 6 bases, J shed 4 bases, and the junction held 2 bases outside the gene matches. Germline V gene data show CDR1 as MNHEY and CDR2 as SMNVEV (reference sequence). The CDR3 is 14 amino acids. This CDR3 is CASSRDRGNQPQHF. CDR3 coding DNA: TGTGCCAGCAGCCGGGACAGGGGGAATCAGCCCCAGCATTTT.

This clone was counted once. The chain employs TRBV6-5 and TRBJ2-2; 11 bases map to TRBD2. The CDR3 has 16 residues. V shed 4 bases and J 2 bases; nucleotides not matched to a gene: 3. The germline V gene encodes CDR1 MNHEY and CDR2 SVGAGI. The CDR3 bases are TGTGCCAGCAGTTCCAGACTAGCGGGAAACACCGGGGAGCTGTTTTTT. Amino acid sequence: CASSSRLAGNTGELFF.

The chain is built from TRBV9 and TRBJ1-6, with D tentatively TRBD1 (5 bases). With 3 bases removed from V and 7 bases from J, the gap between germline ends came to 11 bases. Germline assignment: CDR1 SGDLS and CDR2 YYNGEE. The CDR3 totals 14 residues. CDR3 protein: CASSARVWNSPLHF. CDR3 in DNA: TGTGCCAGCAGCGCCAGGGTTTGGAATTCACCCCTCCACTTT.

The table lists this clone with a few counts. The chain links TRBV7-9 to TRBJ1-6; the D gene is possibly TRBD1 (5 bases). The germline V and J ends were trimmed by 5 bases and 4 bases, with 9 bases remaining between them. The germline gives CDR1 SEHNR, CDR2 FQNEAQ (reference sequence). The CDR3 runs 14 residues. CDR3 sequence reads: CASSVQGYNSPLHF. For the CDR3, the DNA is TGTGCCAGCAGCGTCCAGGGTTATAATTCACCCCTCCACTTT. Full variable domain (remainder filled in from reference TRBV7-9 and TRBJ1-6): DTGVSQNPRHKITKRGQNVTFRCDPISEHNRLYWYRQTLGQGPEFLTYFQNEAQLEKSRLLSDRFSAERPKGSFSTLEIQRTEQGDSAMYLCASSVQGYNSPLHFGNGTRLTVT.

This chain links TRBV7-3 with TRBJ2-1, with 8 bases that match TRBD2. The CDR3 has 14 amino acids. With V trimmed by 5 bases and J by 5 bases, 5 bases remained unmatched. Germline V gene sequence: CDR1 SGHTA, CDR2 FQGTGA. The CDR3 sequence: CASSLAGGHNEQFF. Written as DNA, the CDR3 is TGTGCCAGCAGCCTGGCGGGAGGCCACAATGAGCAGTTCTTC. Filled out from reference TRBV7-3 and TRBJ2-1, the complete variable domain reads GAGVSQTPSNKVTEKGKYVELRCDPISGHTALYWYRQSLGQGPEFLIYFQGTGAADDSGLPNDRFFAVRPEGSVSTLKIQRTERGDSAVYLCASSLAGGHNEQFFGPGTRLTVL.

This rearrangement joins TRBV27 to TRBJ2-7; D perhaps matches TRBD2 (5 bases). The germline gives CDR1 MNHEY, CDR2 SMNVEV (reference sequence). The CDR3 has 18 amino acids. The germline V and J ends were trimmed by 0 bases and 2 bases, with 20 bases remaining between them. The CDR3 DNA reads as TGTGCCAGCAGTTTATCGGCGAGCGGCCCCGATCTTACCTACGAGCAGTACTTC. Residues: CASSLSASGPDLTYEQYF.

This chain connects TRBV11-2 to TRBJ1-2, with a weak D call TRBD1 (5 bases). The germline gives CDR1 SGHAT, CDR2 FQNNGV. This CDR3 region has 15 residues. V was cut by 1 base and J by 2 bases, with 11 bases left in between. CDR3 nucleotide sequence: TGTGCCAGCAGCTTAGTCCGGCAGGGAAACTATGGCTACACCTTC. Protein product: CASSLVRQGNYGYTF.

The gene calls are TRBV7-9 and TRBJ2-5, with D possibly being TRBD2 (5 bases). Germline CDR1 SEHNR, CDR2 FQNEAQ (reference sequence). The CDR3 length is 17 residues. Trimming shortened V by 2 bases and J by 2 bases, and 18 bases separated the two germline ends. CDR3 bases: TGTGCCAGCAGCTTACGAGGGTCCTTCATCTCTCAAGAGACCCAGTACTTC. The encoded protein is CASSLRGSFISQETQYF.

This clone was found a few times. The chain joins TRBV6-1 to TRBJ2-4, with 9 bases lining up with TRBD1. After removal of 6 bases from V and 0 bases from J, the junction contained 3 bases not matched to a gene. In germline, CDR1 is MNHNS, CDR2 SASEGT. The CDR3 spans 15 residues. CDR3 sequence: CASRGQGLAKNIQYF. The DNA of the CDR3 is TGTGCCAGCAGAGGACAGGGGCTAGCCAAAAACATTCAGTACTTC.